A single sample gave rise to the 14 T cell receptor beta chains below, sequenced in a study of cytomegalovirus exposure and HLA in healthy donors. Sequencing used immunoSEQ multiplex PCR; TCRdb keeps in-frame clones, though not all of them. Of some 170,000 clones in the sample, nearly 90% were seen once. Material for sequencing was PBMCs. These receptors originate from a young man in good health and CMV-seropositive.

CDR3 in DNA: TGTGCCAGCAGTTACCCTCCAGGGTATGGCTACACCTTC. It codes for CASSYPPGYGYTF. The V call is TRBV6-5, the J call TRBJ1-2, with a weak D call TRBD1 (5 bases). This CDR3 comprises 13 residues. Looked up from germline, CDR1 is MNHEY and CDR2 is SVGAGI. Trimming stripped 2 bases from V and 5 bases from J, with 9 bases between.

The chain carries TRBV11-3 and TRBJ2-7; D perhaps matches TRBD2 (5 bases). V was pared by 5 bases and J by 2 bases, with 16 bases between. The CDR3 sequence is 15 residues long. Germline values: CDR1 SGHNT, CDR2 YENEEA. This chain's CDR3 is CASSRGGSLAYEQYF. CDR3 DNA: TGTGCCAGCAGCCGCGGCGGGTCTCTAGCCTACGAGCAGTACTTC.

This chain connects TRBV5-1 to TRBJ1-1, with 10 nucleotides matching TRBD1. With 4 bases clipped from V and 11 bases from J, the junction kept 11 bases outside the gene matches. CDR1 and CDR2 (germline): SGHRS, YFSETQ. The CDR3 spans 14 residues. CDR3 coding DNA: TGCGCCAGCAGCCCCAGCTATGGGACAGGGGTCGCTTTCTTT. Translating it yields CASSPSYGTGVAFF.

The chain carries TRBV29-1 and TRBJ2-2; D might be TRBD1 (6 bases). The germline CDR1 and CDR2 sequences are SQVTM and ANQGSEA. V lost 5 bases and J 5 bases, leaving 12 bases between the germline ends. The CDR3 extends over 13 amino acids. CDR3 sequence (DNA): TGCAGCGTTTCAGGGGAGTTAACCGGGGAGCTGTTTTTT. Encoded protein: CSVSGELTGELFF.

The chain combines TRBV27 with TRBJ2-7; 7 nucleotides match TRBD1. Germline CDR1 reads MNHEY; CDR2 reads SMNVEV (reference sequence). This CDR3 comprises 14 residues. The V segment lost 5 bases and the J segment 3 bases; nucleotides outside the gene matches: 7. The chain's CDR3 is CASSQSGTDYEQYF. The CDR3 nucleotides read TGTGCCAGCAGTCAATCCGGGACAGACTACGAGCAGTACTTC.

The chain carries TRBV7-3 and TRBJ2-1, with 13 nucleotides matching TRBD2. Germline-derived CDR1 and CDR2 are SGHTA and FQGTGA. The CDR3 consists of 19 residues. Losses at the gene ends were 6 bases for V and 9 bases for J; bases not matched to a gene: 20. The CDR3 DNA follows: TGTGCCAGCAGGCGAGACAGCGCCGGGACTAGCGGGAACAAATTTGAGCAGTTCTTC. This translates into CASRRDSAGTSGNKFEQFF.

J is TRBJ1-2 and V is TRBV12-1; the DNA was not used to check the table's D call, TRBD1. TRBV12-1 counts as a pseudogene. The CDR3 extends over 17 amino acids. CDR3 DNA sequence: TGTGCCAGCAGCTTTCTCGGGACAGGGGAAGTGAACTATGGCTACACCTTC. Translating gives CASSFLGTGEVNYGYTF.

The V gene is TRBV2, the J gene TRBJ1-4; the D gene is possibly TRBD1 (5 bases). Germline CDR1 reads SNHLY; CDR2 reads FYNNEI. V dropped 3 bases and J dropped 8 bases, with 13 bases sitting between them. This CDR3 is built from 14 residues. CDR3 in DNA: TGTGCCAGCAGTGACGCCAGGGTACAAGAAAAACTGTTTTTT. Protein product: CASSDARVQEKLFF.

This sequence joins TRBV14 and TRBJ1-1, with D possibly matching TRBD1 (6 bases). Germline V gene sequence: CDR1 SGHDN, CDR2 FVKESK. CDR3 length: 13 amino acids. Trimming pared 6 bases from V and 5 bases from J, leaving 13 bases between. The DNA for the CDR3 is TGTGCCAGCAGTCCTACAGGGAATACTGAAGCTTTCTTT. This encodes CASSPTGNTEAFF.

On this clone: The junction and the germline gene differ at one end; a read error may be behind it. This chain links TRBV7-8 with TRBJ2-7; TRBD2 aligns across 11 bases. The germline V gene has CDR1 SGHVS and CDR2 FQNEAQ. CDR3 size: 13 residues. In DNA, the CDR3 is TGTGCCAGCAGCCCGGGACTAGCGGACCTTTCAAACTTC. This gives the protein CASSPGLADLSNF.

This sequence joins TRBV18 and TRBJ1-1, with D possibly TRBD1 on 5 matching bases. Per the germline V gene, CDR1 is KGHSH and CDR2 is LQKENI. There are 16 residues in the CDR3. With 3 bases removed from V and 0 bases from J, the gap between germline ends came to 14 bases. The CDR3 spells CASSPGSQGLNTEAFF. The CDR3 region has the DNA TGTGCCAGCTCACCCGGGTCTCAGGGCCTGAACACTGAAGCTTTCTTT.

The chain links TRBV5-8 to TRBJ2-7; 11 bases agree with TRBD2. Per the germline V gene, CDR1 is SGHTS and CDR2 is YDEGEE. Trimming cost V 4 bases and J 3 bases; bases outside gene matches: 6. There are 15 residues in the CDR3. In DNA form, the CDR3 reads TGTGCCAGCAGCACCCCCGGGACTAGCGGCTACGAGCAGTACTTC. Residues: CASSTPGTSGYEQYF. The variable domain in full, with the rest retrieved from reference TRBV5-8 and TRBJ2-7, is EAGVTQSPTHLIKTRGQQATLRCSPISGHTSVYWYQQALGLGLQFLLWYDEGEERNRGNFPPRFSGRQFPNYSSELNVNALELEDSALYLCASSTPGTSGYEQYFGPGTRLTVT.

The rearrangement uses TRBV7-3 and TRBJ2-1; no reliable D call. This CDR3 is 13 amino acids long. Trimming removed 1 base at V and 6 bases at J, with 7 bases between. CDR1 is SGHTA and CDR2 is FQGTGA in the germline V gene. CDR3 DNA: TGTGCCAGCAGCTTAAACTATGGCAATGAGCAGTTCTTC. This gives the protein CASSLNYGNEQFF.

The rearrangement links TRBV28 to TRBJ2-2; a weak D match, TRBD2 (6 bases). Germline CDR1 MDHEN, CDR2 SYDVKM. This CDR3 has 16 amino acids. The V end was cut by 5 bases, the J end by 7 bases, with 20 bases between. CDR3 loop: CASSGRDSLAGGELFF. As DNA, the CDR3 is TGTGCCAGCAGTGGGCGGGACTCCCTAGCCGGCGGGGAGCTGTTTTTT.